This T cell receptor beta chain is from a study of beta chain features in type 1 diabetes. This CDR3 has 14 residues. The V segment lost 10 bases and the J segment 6 bases; nucleotides outside the gene matches: 11. Germline V CDR1 and CDR2: ENHRY, SYGVKD. This clone was seen a few times. The investigators reverse transcribed all of the isolated RNA, so they sequenced expressed TCRB transcripts. Clones were sequenced by immunoSEQ multiplex PCR, and TCRdb holds only the in-frame ones, with some missing. This sample has 680,000 or so clones, with roughly a sixth found just once. Input material: naive CD4+ T cells from blood. V gene TRBV10-3 combines with J gene TRBJ2-7; 11 bases match TRBD2. The TCR comes from a man younger than 35 in good health. CDR3 loop: CATTSGSRPGEQYF. The CDR3 DNA follows: TGTGCCACTACTAGCGGGAGTAGGCCGGGCGAGCAGTACTTC.